The next 17 T cell receptor beta chains were all read from a single sample in a study of T cells in tumors after PD-1 blockade. Clones were read by immunoSEQ multiplex PCR, and TCRdb kept only the in-frame ones, dropping some. The data contain about 14,000 clones, roughly 80% of them singletons. Here the sequenced sample was PBMCs, taken after anti-PD-1 treatment. Receptors originate from a human donor with basal cell carcinoma.

The chain carries TRBV2 and TRBJ2-5; tentative D call: TRBD2 (5 bases). The CDR3 is made up of 13 amino acids. V was pared by 3 bases and J by 4 bases, with 9 bases between. CDR1 and CDR2 from the germline V gene are SNHLY and FYNNEI. This chain's CDR3 is CASSDAGGETQYF. The CDR3 DNA follows: TGTGCCAGCAGTGACGCGGGCGGAGAGACCCAGTACTTC.

The chain recombines TRBV27 with TRBJ2-3; D uncertain. The CDR3 has 15 amino acids. Germline CDR1 is MNHEY and CDR2 is SMNVEV (reference sequence). Trimming shortened V by 0 bases and J by 5 bases, and 12 bases separated the two germline ends. The CDR3 loop reads CASSLSPSSGDTQYF. The CDR3 DNA reads as TGTGCCAGCAGTTTATCCCCCTCGTCGGGAGATACGCAGTATTTT.

The rearrangement joins TRBV5-1 to TRBJ1-5; D is ambiguous. CDR1 is SGHRS and CDR2 is YFSETQ in the germline V gene. The CDR3 runs 12 residues. V was clipped by 10 bases and J by 3 bases, with 11 bases between them. Here the CDR3 reads CAAPGPNQPQHF. For the CDR3, the DNA is TGCGCCGCCCCGGGCCCCAATCAGCCCCAGCATTTT.

The chain has TRBV4-1 and TRBJ2-1; 10 bases map to TRBD2. V was clipped by 2 bases and J by 1 base; unmatched bases: 5. This CDR3 spans 17 amino acids. Germline V gene sequence: CDR1 MGHRA, CDR2 YSYEKL. The CDR3 coding sequence is TGCGCCAGCAGCCAAATGCTAGCGGGAGTATCCTACAATGAGCAGTTCTTC. This gives the protein CASSQMLAGVSYNEQFF.

A single count supports this clone. V is TRBV5-1 and J is TRBJ2-7; 7 nucleotides line up with TRBD1. V trimming: 2 bases; J trimming: 0 bases; junction bases outside the gene matches: 5. CDR3 size: 15 residues. Germline V gene sequence: CDR1 SGHRS, CDR2 YFSETQ. Written as DNA, the CDR3 is TGCGCCAGCAGCTTCGGGACAGCATTCTCCTACGAGCAGTACTTC. Translating it yields CASSFGTAFSYEQYF.

The chain carries TRBV9 and TRBJ1-3; unclear D gene. V lost 2 bases and J 0 bases, leaving 9 bases between the germline ends. This CDR3 spans 15 amino acids. Germline loops: CDR1 SGDLS, CDR2 YYNGEE. For the CDR3, the DNA is TGTGCCAGCAGCGTCCGCGGTTTCTCTGGAAACACCATATATTTT. Its translation is CASSVRGFSGNTIYF.

The chain couples TRBV15 to TRBJ2-1; 10 nucleotides agree with TRBD1. CDR1 LNHNV and CDR2 YYDKDF come from the germline V gene (reference sequence). V lost 8 bases, J lost 1 base, and 2 bases stayed unmatched. The CDR3 sequence is 14 residues long. CDR3: CATRTGGSYNEQFF. CDR3 sequence (DNA): TGTGCCACCCGGACAGGGGGTTCCTACAATGAGCAGTTCTTC.

The chain carries TRBV28 and TRBJ1-1; D is ambiguous. Germline values: CDR1 MDHEN, CDR2 SYDVKM. This CDR3 has 14 amino acids. Trimming took 5 bases from V and 7 from J, leaving 17 bases between them. The CDR3 DNA is TGTGCCAGCAGTATGGGCCCCACCAGGAGTGAAGCTTTCTTT. Translating gives CASSMGPTRSEAFF.

This chain links TRBV27 with TRBJ2-7, with D possibly being TRBD1 or TRBD2 (6 bases each). V was shortened by 5 bases and J by 7 bases, with 18 bases between the two germline ends. Germline values: CDR1 MNHEY, CDR2 SMNVEV (reference sequence). This CDR3 region has 14 residues. CDR3 residues: CASSIRVGGKEQYF. The CDR3 bases are TGTGCCAGCAGTATTAGGGTAGGGGGGAAGGAGCAGTACTTC.

This sequence joins TRBV7-9 and TRBJ2-3; no reliable D call. The V and J ends lost 5 bases and 4 bases respectively, with 13 bases between them. The CDR3 extends over 14 amino acids. Looked up from germline, CDR1 is SEHNR and CDR2 is FQNEAQ (reference sequence). The CDR3 DNA follows: TGTGCCAGCAGCCCCGAAAATTTCGCAGATACGCAGTATTTT. Its protein is CASSPENFADTQYF.

A few counts support this clone. The chain joins TRBV7-9 to TRBJ1-2, with 8 nucleotides matching TRBD1. V lost 3 bases and J lost 4; bases outside the gene matches: 4. Germline CDR1 and CDR2: SEHNR and FQNEAQ (reference sequence). The CDR3 has 14 amino acids. CDR3 protein: CASSFIQGGYGYTF. CDR3 nucleotides: TGTGCCAGCAGCTTCATACAGGGGGGCTATGGCTACACCTTC.

This chain connects TRBV19 to TRBJ2-7, with 7 bases matching TRBD2. CDR1 LNHDA and CDR2 SQIVND come from the germline V gene (reference sequence). This CDR3 region has 14 residues. J gave up 0 bases and V 3 bases, and 2 bases lay outside the gene matches. The CDR3 nucleotides read TGTGCCAGTAGTATCCGGGACTACTCCTACGAGCAGTACTTC. Protein: CASSIRDYSYEQYF.

This clone is a singleton in its sample. This chain joins TRBV30 and TRBJ1-2, with TRBD1 as a possible D gene (5 bases). V was pared by 2 bases and J by 0 bases, with 10 bases between. Germline V lookup: CDR1 GTSNPN, CDR2 SVGIG (reference sequence). The CDR3 covers 14 residues. The DNA for the CDR3 is TGTGCCTGGAGTCAGGGACTAGCTAACTATGGCTACACCTTC. Translating gives CAWSQGLANYGYTF.

This rearrangement joins TRBV30 to TRBJ2-1; a weak D match, TRBD2 (5 bases). CDR3 length equals 14 residues. The germline V gene encodes CDR1 GTSNPN and CDR2 SVGIG (reference sequence). Trimming took 1 base from V and 6 from J, leaving 13 bases between them. DNA of the CDR3: TGTGCCTGGAGTGGAATAGCGAGGGTCAATGAGCAGTTCTTC. Its translation: CAWSGIARVNEQFF.

The gene calls are TRBV30 and TRBJ2-1, with 8 bases fitting TRBD2. Germline loops: CDR1 GTSNPN, CDR2 SVGIG (reference sequence). V lost 5 bases and J lost 4; bases outside the gene matches: 4. The CDR3 is made up of 13 amino acids. In nucleotides, the CDR3 is TGTGCCTGGGCGGGGGGTCAATACAATGAGCAGTTCTTC. Translation: CAWAGGQYNEQFF. The entire variable domain, with the rest obtained from reference TRBV30 and TRBJ2-1, is as follows: SQTIHQWPATLVQPVGSPLSLECTVEGTSNPNLYWYRQAAGRGLQLLFYSVGIGQISSEVPQNLSASRPQDRQFILSSKKLLLSDSGFYLCAWAGGQYNEQFFGPGTRLTVL.

The chain couples TRBV12-3 or TRBV12-4 to TRBJ1-2; D is ambiguous. The CDR3 has 11 residues. V was trimmed by 1 base and J by 6 bases, leaving 3 bases between them. CDR3 nucleotide sequence: TGTGCCAGCAGTTTAGGCAATGGCTACACCTTC. It yields the protein CASSLGNGYTF.

Notes on this clone: A read error may produce the germline difference seen at one junction end. V is TRBV28 and J is TRBJ2-7; 7 bases match TRBD1. Germline V CDR1 and CDR2: MDHEN, SYDVKM. CDR3 length: 11 residues. CDR3 sequence (DNA): TGTGCCAGCAGTAAGGGCCGGGACAGAGACTTC. Amino acids: CASSKGRDRDF. Based on the CDR3 plus reference TRBV28 and TRBJ2-7, the full variable domain is DVKVTQSSRYLVKRTGEKVFLECVQDMDHENMFWYRQDPGLGLRLIYFSYDVKMKEKGDIPEGYSVSREKKERFSLILESASTNQTSMYLCASSKGRDRDFGPGTRLTVT.